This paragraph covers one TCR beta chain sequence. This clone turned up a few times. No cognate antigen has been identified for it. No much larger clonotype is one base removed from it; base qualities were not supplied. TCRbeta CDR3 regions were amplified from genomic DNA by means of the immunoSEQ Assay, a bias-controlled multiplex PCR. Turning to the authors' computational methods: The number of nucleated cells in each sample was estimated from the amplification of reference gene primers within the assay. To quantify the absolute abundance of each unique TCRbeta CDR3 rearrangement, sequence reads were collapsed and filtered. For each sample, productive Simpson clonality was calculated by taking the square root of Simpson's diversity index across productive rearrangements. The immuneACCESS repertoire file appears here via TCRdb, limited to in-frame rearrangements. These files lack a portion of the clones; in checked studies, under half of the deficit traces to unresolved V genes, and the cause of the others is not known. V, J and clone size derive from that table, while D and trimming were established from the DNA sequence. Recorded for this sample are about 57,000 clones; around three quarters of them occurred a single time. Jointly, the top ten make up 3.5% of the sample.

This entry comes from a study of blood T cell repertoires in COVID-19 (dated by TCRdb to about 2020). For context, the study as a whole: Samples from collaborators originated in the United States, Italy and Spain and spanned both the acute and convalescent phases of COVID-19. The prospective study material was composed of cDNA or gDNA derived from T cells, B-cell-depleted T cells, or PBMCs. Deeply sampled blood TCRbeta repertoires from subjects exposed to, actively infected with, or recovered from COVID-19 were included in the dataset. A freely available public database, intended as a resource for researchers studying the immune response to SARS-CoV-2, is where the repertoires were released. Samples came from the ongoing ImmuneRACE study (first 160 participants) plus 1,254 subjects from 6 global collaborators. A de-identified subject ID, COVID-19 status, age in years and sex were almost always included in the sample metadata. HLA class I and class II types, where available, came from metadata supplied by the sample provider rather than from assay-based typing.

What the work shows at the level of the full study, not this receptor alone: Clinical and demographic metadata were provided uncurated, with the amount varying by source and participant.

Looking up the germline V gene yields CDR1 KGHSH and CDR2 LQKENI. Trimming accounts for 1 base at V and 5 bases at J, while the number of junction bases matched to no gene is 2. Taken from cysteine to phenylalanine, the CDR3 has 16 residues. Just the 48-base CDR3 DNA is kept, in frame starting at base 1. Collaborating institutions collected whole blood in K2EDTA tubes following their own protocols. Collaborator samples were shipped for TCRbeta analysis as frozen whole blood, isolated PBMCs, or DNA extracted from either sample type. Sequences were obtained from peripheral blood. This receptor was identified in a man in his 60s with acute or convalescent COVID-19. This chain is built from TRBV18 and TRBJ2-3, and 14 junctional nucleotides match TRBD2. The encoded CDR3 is CASSPRLAGGRDTQYF. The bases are TGTGCCAGCTCACCACGACTAGCGGGAGGGAGAGATACGCAGTATTTT.